Presented here are 29 T cell receptor beta chains from one specimen sequenced in a study of long-term antiretroviral therapy in people with HIV. The immunoSEQ assay was v3.0, run at survey level. The protocol was immunoSEQ multiplex PCR, while the TCRdb copy is restricted to in-frame clones and leaves out a portion. The table lists 20,000 to 25,000 clones, around 87% of them singletons, with about 3.3% in the top ten. This specimen was unsorted PBMCs, taken around 2.7 years after starting antiretroviral therapy. The receptor set was obtained from a woman between 50 and 59 years old with HIV.

The V and J genes are TRBV5-4 and TRBJ2-1; D ambiguous. Trimming shortened V by 0 bases and J by 0 bases, and 10 bases separated the two germline ends. Per the germline V gene, CDR1 is SGHNT and CDR2 is YYREEE (reference sequence). The CDR3 covers 16 residues. CDR3: CASSLAGGASYNEQFF. CDR3 bases: TGTGCCAGCAGCTTGGCGGGCGGAGCCTCCTACAATGAGCAGTTCTTC.

The chain joins TRBV2 to TRBJ1-2, with D uncertain. The germline V gene encodes CDR1 SNHLY and CDR2 FYNNEI. Trimming cost V 9 bases and J 0 bases, with 11 bases left between them. The CDR3 contains 13 residues. As DNA, the CDR3 is TGTGCCAGTTTACTTGCCGCTAACTATGGCTACACCTTC. Amino acid sequence: CASLLAANYGYTF.

The rearrangement joins TRBV7-9 to TRBJ2-1; tentatively, D is TRBD2 (6 bases). This CDR3 is built from 15 residues. Trimming took 4 bases from V and 2 from J, leaving 12 bases between them. Germline assignment: CDR1 SEHNR and CDR2 FQNEAQ (reference sequence). The CDR3 sequence: CASSYAGRTYNEQFF. CDR3 sequence (DNA): TGTGCCAGCAGCTACGCGGGAAGGACCTACAATGAGCAGTTCTTC. Together with reference TRBV7-9 and TRBJ2-1, the CDR3 gives the full variable domain: DTGVSQNPRHKITKRGQNVTFRCDPISEHNRLYWYRQTLGQGPEFLTYFQNEAQLEKSRLLSDRFSAERPKGSFSTLEIQRTEQGDSAMYLCASSYAGRTYNEQFFGPGTRLTVL.

The J gene is TRBJ2-1, the V gene TRBV29-1, with TRBD1 matching over 11 bases. The CDR3 is made up of 16 amino acids. V gave up 1 base and J gave up 7 bases; unmatched junction bases: 9. Germline V gene lookup returns CDR1 SQVTM and CDR2 ANQGSEA. The CDR3 DNA is TGCAGCGTTGAAGGACCCGGGACAGGGGGAGATAATGAGCAGTTCTTC. Translating gives CSVEGPGTGGDNEQFF.

The chain couples TRBV7-6 to TRBJ1-2; TRBD1 matches at 10 bases. In germline, CDR1 is SGHVS, CDR2 FNYEAQ. The CDR3 covers 14 residues. Losses at the gene ends were 1 base for V and 7 bases for J; bases not matched to a gene: 3. CDR3 sequence (DNA): TGTGCCAGCAGCTTAGAGACAGGGGGCTCTGGCTACACCTTC. It codes for CASSLETGGSGYTF. Drawing the rest from reference TRBV7-6 and TRBJ1-2, the complete variable domain is GAGVSQSPRYKVTKRGQDVALRCDPISGHVSLYWYRQALGQGPEFLTYFNYEAQQDKSGLPNDRFSAERPEGSISTLTIQRTEQRDSAMYRCASSLETGGSGYTFGSGTRLTVV.

CDR3 in DNA: TGTGCCAGCAGCATGAACACCGGGGAGCTGTTTTTT. Translating it yields CASSMNTGELFF. V is TRBV7-9 and J is TRBJ2-2; D unclear. Between the trimmed V and J ends, which lost 5 bases and 1 base, there was a span of 2 bases. The CDR3 has 12 amino acids. The V gene's germline CDR1 is SEHNR and CDR2 FQNEAQ (reference sequence).

This rearrangement joins TRBV19 to TRBJ2-2; a weak D match, TRBD1 (6 bases). Trimming took 2 bases from V and 4 from J, leaving 17 bases between them. CDR1 is LNHDA, CDR2 SQIVND, per germline (reference sequence). There are 17 residues in the CDR3. Here the CDR3 DNA reads TGTGCCAGTAGTATAAAGGGGGTAGGTTGGGCCACCGGGGAGCTGTTTTTT. It translates to CASSIKGVGWATGELFF.

The chain links TRBV23-1 to TRBJ2-7; the match to TRBD1 covers 9 bases. TRBV23-1 is an ORF, and what it does is uncertain. Trimming took 4 bases from V and 4 from J; bases not matched to a gene: 2. The CDR3 covers 13 residues. The DNA of the CDR3 is TGCGCCAGCAGTCGGGGACAGGGATACGAGCAGTACTTC. Protein product: CASSRGQGYEQYF.

CDR3 sequence: CASSSSGTGVNYGYTF. The CDR3 coding sequence is TGTGCCAGCAGTTCCTCTGGGACAGGGGTTAACTATGGCTACACCTTC. This chain uses TRBV6-5 with TRBJ1-2, with 10 nucleotides matching TRBD1. The CDR3 is 16 residues long. V trimming: 4 bases; J trimming: 1 base; junction bases outside the gene matches: 6. The germline V gene encodes CDR1 MNHEY and CDR2 SVGAGI.

J is TRBJ1-2 and V is TRBV30; no definite D call. This CDR3 has 13 residues. CDR1 GTSNPN and CDR2 SVGIG come from the germline V gene (reference sequence). V lost 0 bases to trimming and J lost 8 bases, with 13 bases between them. The CDR3 DNA sequence: TGTGCCTGGAGTGTACTGGGCGCCGGGGGCTACACCTTC. This translates into CAWSVLGAGGYTF.

The chain has TRBV7-3 and TRBJ2-2; D perhaps matches TRBD2 (5 bases). Between the trimmed V and J ends, which lost 5 bases and 5 bases, there was a span of 15 bases. The germline V gene has CDR1 SGHTA and CDR2 FQGTGA. The CDR3 has 15 amino acids. The CDR3 reads CASSPYPPGTGELFF. The CDR3 DNA reads TGTGCCAGCAGCCCCTACCCACCGGGAACCGGGGAGCTGTTTTTT.

This clone showed up just once. V usage is TRBV28 and J usage is TRBJ2-7; D remains ambiguous. There are 15 residues in the CDR3. CDR1 MDHEN and CDR2 SYDVKM come from the germline V gene. The ends were cut back, 5 bases at V and 3 bases at J, with 17 bases in the middle. CDR3 protein: CASSPVFPGNYEQYF. As DNA, the CDR3 is TGTGCCAGCAGTCCTGTGTTCCCCGGAAACTACGAGCAGTACTTC.

This chain joins TRBV9 and TRBJ2-1; 8 bases map to TRBD1. This CDR3 region has 17 residues. The J segment lost 1 base and the V segment lost 0 bases, leaving 6 bases of the junction unmatched. Per germline, CDR1 SGDLS and CDR2 YYNGEE. The DNA of the CDR3 is TGTGCCAGCAGCGTAGCCGGACAGGGTGGTTCCTACAATGAGCAGTTCTTC. Its translation: CASSVAGQGGSYNEQFF.

In DNA, the CDR3 is TGTGCCAGCAGTTACGGGGGACACTCTAGCAATCAGCCCCAGCATTTT. As protein: CASSYGGHSSNQPQHF. This chain uses TRBV6-5 with TRBJ1-5; TRBD1 might be the D (6 bases). This CDR3 spans 16 amino acids. Germline values: CDR1 MNHEY, CDR2 SVGAGI. V lost 2 bases to trimming and J lost 0 bases, with 11 bases between them.

This chain uses TRBV28 with TRBJ1-2, with D possibly matching TRBD1 (6 bases). V was clipped by 6 bases and J by 4 bases, with 24 bases between them. The CDR3 totals 17 residues. Germline V gives CDR1 MDHEN, CDR2 SYDVKM. CDR3 nucleotides: TGTGCCAGCAGCCCCCCCGGGGTTAGCGGGGGGGCCTATGGCTACACCTTC. Residues: CASSPPGVSGGAYGYTF.

This rearrangement joins TRBV6-4 to TRBJ2-3; 11 bases fit TRBD2. Trimming took 4 bases from V and 3 from J; bases not matched to a gene: 3. From germline, CDR1 is MRHNA and CDR2 SNTAGT. The CDR3 covers 15 residues. The CDR3 loop is CASSVTSGRTDTQYF. DNA of the CDR3: TGTGCCAGCAGTGTAACTAGCGGGAGAACAGATACGCAGTATTTT.

CDR3 DNA: TGTGCCAGCTTGGGGCAGATCTCCTACAATGAGCAGTTCTTC. It specifies CASLGQISYNEQFF. The chain recombines TRBV6-1 with TRBJ2-1; D may be TRBD1 (5 bases). The CDR3 spans 14 residues. V gave up 8 bases and J gave up 0 bases, with 11 bases separating them. Germline CDR1 MNHNS, CDR2 SASEGT.

V and J are TRBV5-5 and TRBJ2-1, with 13 bases that match TRBD2. The ends lost 5 bases at V and 7 bases at J; junction bases unmatched: 9. This CDR3 spans 16 amino acids. Germline CDR1 reads SGHKS; CDR2 reads YYEKEE (reference sequence). The CDR3 spells CASRRTGTSGINEQFF. The CDR3 DNA is TGTGCCAGCAGGCGAACCGGGACTAGCGGGATTAATGAGCAGTTCTTC.

J is TRBJ1-5 and V is TRBV27, with D possibly being TRBD1 (5 bases). CDR3 length equals 14 residues. Germline CDR1 and CDR2: MNHEY and SMNVEV (reference sequence). The germline V and J ends were trimmed by 2 bases and 2 bases, with 7 bases remaining between them. The CDR3 here is CASSLQGGNQPQHF. As DNA, the CDR3 is TGTGCCAGCAGTTTACAGGGCGGCAATCAGCCCCAGCATTTT.

The sample holds a few counts of this clone. V and J are TRBV6-5 and TRBJ2-1; 11 bases are shared with TRBD2. The trim removed 4 bases at V and 7 bases at J, leaving 6 bases unmatched. Germline V CDR1 and CDR2: MNHEY, SVGAGI. This CDR3 is built from 15 residues. CDR3 in amino acids: CASSLLAGEGNEQFF. The CDR3 DNA reads TGTGCCAGCAGTTTACTAGCGGGAGAAGGTAATGAGCAGTTCTTC.

This rearrangement joins TRBV18 to TRBJ2-5; D gene ambiguous. CDR1 is KGHSH and CDR2 is LQKENI in the germline V gene. The CDR3 is 14 amino acids. The ends were cut back, 3 bases at V and 1 base at J, with 9 bases in the middle. The CDR3 sequence: CASSPPWSQETQYF. In DNA, the CDR3 is TGTGCCAGCTCACCGCCATGGTCCCAAGAGACCCAGTACTTC.

This clone was counted a single time. The V and J genes are TRBV5-1 and TRBJ2-3; D not resolved. CDR1 is SGHRS and CDR2 is YFSETQ in the germline V gene. V dropped 3 bases and J dropped 0 bases, with 11 bases sitting between them. The CDR3 contains 15 residues. DNA for the CDR3: TGCGCCAGCAGCTCCGGCGCTCATAGCACAGATACGCAGTATTTT. Translating it yields CASSSGAHSTDTQYF. Full variable domain (rest looked up from reference TRBV5-1 and TRBJ2-3): KAGVTQTPRYLIKTRGQQVTLSCSPISGHRSVSWYQQTPGQGLQFLFEYFSETQRNKGNFPGRFSGRQFSNSRSEMNVSTLELGDSALYLCASSSGAHSTDTQYFGPGTRLTVL.

V is TRBV23-1 and J is TRBJ1-5; D may be TRBD1 (5 bases). TRBV23-1 is an open reading frame, and its role is uncertain. Trimming pared 7 bases from V and 0 bases from J, leaving 7 bases between. This CDR3 has 13 residues. This chain's CDR3 is CASIGGSNQPQHF. The CDR3 coding sequence is TGCGCCAGCATTGGGGGTAGCAATCAGCCCCAGCATTTT.

V usage is TRBV18 and J usage is TRBJ2-5, with no clear D. This CDR3 contains 15 residues. V lost 1 base and J lost 2, with 11 bases in between. Per the germline V gene, CDR1 is KGHSH and CDR2 is LQKENI. The CDR3 DNA reads as TGTGCCAGCTCACCACTTCAGGCCCAGCAAGAGACCCAGTACTTC. This sequence encodes CASSPLQAQQETQYF.

V gene TRBV5-4 combines with J gene TRBJ2-3; no reliable D call. This CDR3 region has 12 residues. The germline CDR1 and CDR2 sequences are SGHNT and YYREEE (reference sequence). V gave up 0 bases and J gave up 2 bases, with 1 base separating them. The CDR3 sequence is CASSLDTDTQYF. CDR3 sequence (DNA): TGTGCCAGCAGCTTGGACACAGATACGCAGTATTTT.

The V gene is TRBV5-8, the J gene TRBJ2-7; D remains ambiguous. Germline assignment: CDR1 SGHTS and CDR2 YDEGEE. The CDR3 has 15 residues. Trimming took 1 base from V and 0 from J, leaving 11 bases between them. The CDR3 is CASSLLLGLSYEQYF. The CDR3 bases are TGTGCCAGCAGCTTGTTATTAGGGCTCTCCTACGAGCAGTACTTC. Full variable domain (remainder filled in from reference TRBV5-8 and TRBJ2-7): EAGVTQSPTHLIKTRGQQATLRCSPISGHTSVYWYQQALGLGLQFLLWYDEGEERNRGNFPPRFSGRQFPNYSSELNVNALELEDSALYLCASSLLLGLSYEQYFGPGTRLTVT.

The CDR3: CASSNRRDTDGYTF. CDR3 nucleotide sequence: TGTGCCAGTAGTAACCGCCGGGACACAGATGGCTACACCTTC. The gene calls are TRBV19 and TRBJ1-2, with D possibly being TRBD1 (6 bases). The CDR3 is made up of 14 amino acids. Germline CDR1 is LNHDA and CDR2 is SQIVND (reference sequence). V gave up 4 bases and J gave up 6 bases, with 15 bases separating them. Full variable domain (rest looked up from reference TRBV19 and TRBJ1-2): DGGITQSPKYLFRKEGQNVTLSCEQNLNHDAMYWYRQDPGQGLRLIYYSQIVNDFQKGDIAEGYSVSREKKESFPLTVTSAQKNPTAFYLCASSNRRDTDGYTFGSGTRLTVV.

The gene calls are TRBV19 and TRBJ2-1; D is undetermined. The CDR3 extends over 12 amino acids. Germline CDR1 and CDR2: LNHDA and SQIVND (reference sequence). Trimming cost V 5 bases and J 4 bases, with 6 bases left between them. In nucleotides, the CDR3 is TGTGCCAGTAGTCTAGGTTACAATGAGCAGTTCTTC. Amino acids: CASSLGYNEQFF. The full variable domain, with the rest looked up from reference TRBV19 and TRBJ2-1, is DGGITQSPKYLFRKEGQNVTLSCEQNLNHDAMYWYRQDPGQGLRLIYYSQIVNDFQKGDIAEGYSVSREKKESFPLTVTSAQKNPTAFYLCASSLGYNEQFFGPGTRLTVL.

The V gene is TRBV2, the J gene TRBJ2-7; TRBD1 agrees at 7 bases. Per the germline V gene, CDR1 is SNHLY and CDR2 is FYNNEI. This CDR3 is built from 13 residues. V lost 5 bases to trimming and J lost 3 bases; unmatched junction nucleotides: 4. The CDR3 sequence is CASSRDSFYEQYF. The DNA of the CDR3 is TGTGCCAGCAGTAGGGACAGCTTCTACGAGCAGTACTTC.